This TCR delta chain was captured by sequencing in a study of Vδ1+ human thymocytes. The ends lost 0 bases at V and 4 bases at J; junction bases unmatched: 5. CDR3 length: 16 residues. The germline V gene encodes CDR1 TSWWSYY and CDR2 QGS. Study-level findings and limits: Around 20% of thymic delta-chain sequences were Vdelta2, with few Vdelta3, unlike blood Vdelta1+ controls. Highly polyclonal TRG and TRD repertoires with Gaussian CDR3 length distributions appeared in thymus. Bulk repertoire data may be misinterpreted because of unexpected Vdelta2 sequences.

In the case of this clone: Its antigen is still unknown.

Sequences come from RNA converted to cDNA by reverse transcription. Multiplex PCR used pooled V-gene forward primers and a constant-region reverse primer to amplify CDR3s. TCRdb re-called the multiplex PCR reads through CATT. This sample carries over 20,000 delta-chain clones, more than 8% of them seen once, and the ten largest clones take approximately 1%. The receptor was isolated from a child under two years old who had congenital heart surgery. Source material: Vdelta1+ gamma-delta thymocytes from the thymus. The subset: FACS-sorted CD3+ TCRalphabeta- TCRVdelta1+ TCRVdelta2- thymocytes. The genes are TRDV1 and TRDJ1, with TRDD3 matching over 10 bases. Written as DNA, the CDR3 is TGTGCTCTTGGGGAACTGTTCCTGGGGGATAGCGATAAACTCATCTTT. Translated: CALGELFLGDSDKLIF.